The 14 T cell receptor beta chains listed next were all sequenced from one sample in a study of siplizumab effects on memory and regulatory T cells. The repertoire was sequenced with immunoSEQ multiplex PCR; TCRdb's copy has only in-frame clones and lacks some. The table lists approximately 52,000 clones, roughly 97% of them singletons. The sample taken for sequencing was naive CD4+ T cells sorted from blood. These receptors were taken from a human donor in good health.

The chain joins TRBV5-4 to TRBJ2-1; D may be TRBD2 (5 bases). The V end was cut by 0 bases, the J end by 5 bases, with 12 bases between. Germline V CDR1 and CDR2: SGHNT, YYREEE (reference sequence). This CDR3 contains 15 residues. The CDR3 loop is CASSLAGSSNNEQFF. CDR3 DNA sequence: TGTGCCAGCAGCTTGGCGGGATCTTCCAACAATGAGCAGTTCTTC. The variable domain in full, with the rest retrieved from reference TRBV5-4 and TRBJ2-1, is ETGVTQSPTHLIKTRGQQVTLRCSSQSGHNTVSWYQQALGQGPQFIFQYYREEENGRGNFPPRFSGLQFPNYSSELNVNALELDDSALYLCASSLAGSSNNEQFFGPGTRLTVL.

The gene calls are TRBV29-1 and TRBJ1-2; no clear D. V was pared by 4 bases and J by 2 bases, with 8 bases between. Germline V gene lookup returns CDR1 SQVTM and CDR2 ANQGSEA. The CDR3 totals 12 residues. The CDR3 protein is CSVGIGNYGYTF. CDR3 bases: TGCAGCGTTGGCATAGGCAACTATGGCTACACCTTC.

In this sample, this clone turned up once. The V call is TRBV6-1, the J call TRBJ1-1, with D perhaps matching TRBD1 (5 bases). The CDR3 extends over 15 amino acids. The V end was cut by 7 bases, the J end by 3 bases, with 18 bases between. Germline CDR1 and CDR2: MNHNS and SASEGT. CDR3 DNA sequence: TGTGCCAGCATTCGACTGACAGCGGGGGACACTGAAGCTTTCTTT. Amino acids: CASIRLTAGDTEAFF.

J is TRBJ1-4 and V is TRBV5-1; D is perhaps TRBD1 (6 bases). Trimming took 3 bases from V and 5 from J, leaving 14 bases between them. Germline V lookup: CDR1 SGHRS, CDR2 YFSETQ. CDR3 size: 15 residues. The CDR3 region has the DNA TGCGCCAGCAGCTCTCAACAGGGACCAAATGAAAAACTGTTTTTT. As protein: CASSSQQGPNEKLFF.

The V call is TRBV5-5, the J call TRBJ2-7; D is possibly TRBD1 or TRBD2 (7 bases each). In germline, CDR1 is SGHKS, CDR2 YYEKEE (reference sequence). Trimming took off 2 bases at V and 1 base at J, with 10 bases between the two ends. CDR3 size: 14 residues. CDR3 sequence reads: CASSFQGGSYEQYF. DNA of the CDR3: TGTGCCAGCAGCTTCCAGGGGGGGTCCTACGAGCAGTACTTC.

V gene TRBV5-1 combines with J gene TRBJ2-2, with 12 bases that match TRBD1. Germline lookup yields CDR1 SGHRS and CDR2 YFSETQ. The trim removed 5 bases at V and 7 bases at J, leaving 6 bases unmatched. The CDR3 has 15 amino acids. The CDR3 region has the DNA TGCGCCAGCAGAGCCGGGACAGGGGGCGTCGGGGAGCTGTTTTTT. Encoded protein: CASRAGTGGVGELFF.

This sequence joins TRBV2 and TRBJ1-3, with unresolved D. Trimming removed 6 bases from V and 4 bases from J, with 10 bases in between. The V gene's germline CDR1 is SNHLY and CDR2 FYNNEI. This CDR3 spans 13 amino acids. The CDR3 loop is CASSSRAGNTIYF. CDR3 DNA: TGTGCCAGCAGCTCGAGGGCGGGAAACACCATATATTTT.

This sequence joins TRBV28 and TRBJ1-5; unclear D gene. The CDR3 runs to 16 residues. Trimming removed 4 bases from V and 1 base from J, with 14 bases in between. The V gene's germline CDR1 is MDHEN and CDR2 SYDVKM. The CDR3 coding sequence is TGTGCCAGCAGTTCCTCCGGGGTATGGAGCAATCAGCCCCAGCATTTT. Translating it yields CASSSSGVWSNQPQHF.

This clone was recorded once. CDR3 protein: CASSVATPSGSGTIETQYF. The CDR3 DNA sequence: TGTGCCAGCAGCGTAGCGACACCCTCGGGGAGCGGGACGATTGAGACCCAGTACTTC. This chain joins TRBV9 and TRBJ2-5, with TRBD2 matching 7 bases. Germline assignment: CDR1 SGDLS and CDR2 YYNGEE. The length of the CDR3 is 19 residues. V shed 0 bases and J 5 bases; nucleotides not matched to a gene: 19.

The V gene is TRBV5-1, the J gene TRBJ2-2, with D hard to call. The CDR3 loop spans 14 amino acids. The germline V gene has CDR1 SGHRS and CDR2 YFSETQ. V was cut by 0 bases and J by 6 bases, with 9 bases left in between. The CDR3 spells CASSLDLGSGELFF. CDR3 nucleotide sequence: TGCGCCAGCAGCTTGGATTTGGGTTCCGGGGAGCTGTTTTTT.

The chain combines TRBV4-3 with TRBJ1-1; possibly TRBD1 for D (5 bases). The CDR3 runs 14 residues. Per germline, CDR1 LGHNA and CDR2 YSLEER. V dropped 0 bases and J dropped 6 bases, with 11 bases sitting between them. CDR3 sequence reads: CASSQDLWGSEAFF. The CDR3 nucleotides read TGCGCCAGCAGCCAAGATCTATGGGGGTCTGAAGCTTTCTTT.

This clone occurred once. The CDR3 DNA is TGTGCCAGTTTTGACAGGTCCACTGAAGCTTTCTTT. Its translation is CASFDRSTEAFF. The gene calls are TRBV27 and TRBJ1-1; D might be TRBD1 (6 bases). The CDR3 contains 12 residues. Trimming took 9 bases from V and 4 from J, leaving 12 bases between them. The germline CDR1 and CDR2 sequences are MNHEY and SMNVEV (reference sequence).

The V call is TRBV2, the J call TRBJ2-1; 9 bases match TRBD2. The V gene end was trimmed by 4 bases and the J gene end by 7 bases; junction bases not matched to a gene: 17. CDR1 and CDR2 (germline): SNHLY, FYNNEI. The length of the CDR3 is 18 residues. The CDR3 spells CASSAPLVASGTPNEQFF. CDR3 DNA: TGTGCCAGCAGTGCCCCCTTGGTAGCTAGCGGGACCCCAAATGAGCAGTTCTTC.

The V and J genes are TRBV27 and TRBJ2-2; the D is unclear. Trimming removed 6 bases at V and 7 bases at J, with 9 bases between. The germline gives CDR1 MNHEY, CDR2 SMNVEV (reference sequence). The CDR3 has 12 amino acids. CDR3 DNA: TGTGCCAGCAGACAAAACCTCGGGGAGCTGTTTTTT. Its protein is CASRQNLGELFF.